One TCR beta chain is described in this entry. The CDR3 loop spans 14 amino acids. CDR1 SQVTM and CDR2 ANQGSEA come from the germline V gene. With V trimmed by 3 bases and J by 4 bases, 4 bases remained unmatched. The sample originates from a study of cytomegalovirus exposure and HLA in healthy donors. Researchers ran the PCR with 60 Vbeta and 13 Jbeta primers. TCRdb's table, derived via immunoSEQ multiplex PCR, lists solely in-frame clones and lacks some. The sample lists about 120,000 clones; roughly 83% were seen once. The sample taken for sequencing was PBMCs. This clonotype was obtained from a man in his thirties or forties in good health and CMV-seropositive. The chain combines TRBV29-1 with TRBJ2-3; 10 bases are shared with TRBD2. The CDR3 bases are TGCAGCGTTGATCCTAGCGGGAGCTCAGATACGCAGTATTTT. Amino acid sequence: CSVDPSGSSDTQYF.